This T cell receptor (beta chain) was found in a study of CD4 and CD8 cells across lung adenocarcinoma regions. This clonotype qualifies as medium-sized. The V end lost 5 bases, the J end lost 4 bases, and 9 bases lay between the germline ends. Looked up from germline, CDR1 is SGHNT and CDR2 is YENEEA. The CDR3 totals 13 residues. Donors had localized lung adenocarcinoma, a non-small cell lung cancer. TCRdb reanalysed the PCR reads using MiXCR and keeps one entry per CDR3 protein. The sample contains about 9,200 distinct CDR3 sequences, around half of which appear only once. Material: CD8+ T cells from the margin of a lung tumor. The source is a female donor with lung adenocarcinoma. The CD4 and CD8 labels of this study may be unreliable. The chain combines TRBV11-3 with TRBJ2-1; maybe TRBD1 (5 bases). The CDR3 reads CASSPGHYNEQFF. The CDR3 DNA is TGTGCCAGCAGCCCTGGACATTACAATGAGCAGTTCTTC.